These T cell receptor beta chains were read from a single sample in a study of blood T cell repertoires in COVID-19. Here immunoSEQ multiplex PCR was the method, and the copy in TCRdb shows in-frame clones only, minus some. The repertoire holds 150,000 or so clones, with roughly 86% as singletons. Sequences were obtained from peripheral blood. These TCRs come from a human donor in a cohort sampled during active COVID-19. Each CDR3 is given with its conserved first and last residue. A D gene is named only where the DNA matches it firmly. Clone size is stated in some rows and not others, as once, few, many or a class when expanded.

v_call,d_call,clone_size,j_call,cdr3_nt,cdr3_aa
TRBV9,TRBD1,NA,TRBJ1-1,TGTGCCAGCAGCCCGGGACAGGACCCGAACACTGAAGCTTTCTTT,CASSPGQDPNTEAFF
TRBV19,NA,few,TRBJ1-1,TGTGCCAGTAGGGCCCGACAGATGAACACTGAAGCTTTCTTT,CASRARQMNTEAFF
TRBV5-4,TRBD1,NA,TRBJ1-1,TGTGCCAGCAGCTTGGCAGGGACAGGGTTCGCTGAAGCTTTCTTT,CASSLAGTGFAEAFF
TRBV28,TRBD2,once,TRBJ2-7,TGTGCCAGCCCCCCTGGAGGACTAGCGGGAGCCCGGGAGCAGTACTTC,CASPPGGLAGAREQYF
TRBV5-6,NA,NA,TRBJ2-7,TGTGCCAGCAGCTTCGCGCAGGGCTCCTACTACGAGCAGTACTTC,CASSFAQGSYYEQYF
TRBV20-1,NA,few,TRBJ1-2,TGCAGTGCTAGACAGGACAATGGCTACACCTTC,CSARQDNGYTF
TRBV7-9,TRBD2,few,TRBJ2-1,TGTGCCAGCAGCTTTCCCCTAAGACTAGCGGGGGCTCGCGATGAGCAGTTCTTC,CASSFPLRLAGARDEQFF
TRBV18,TRBD1,NA,TRBJ2-3,TGTGCCAGCTCACCGATGGACAGGGGTACAGATACGCAGTATTTT,CASSPMDRGTDTQYF
TRBV29-1,TRBD2,once,TRBJ2-3,TGCAGCGTTGCCGGGACTAAGACATCTAGCACAGATACGCAGTATTTT,CSVAGTKTSSTDTQYF
TRBV7-2,NA,NA,TRBJ2-3,TGTGCCAGCAGCCCCGGTACCCTGGACTTAGATACGCAGTATTTT,CASSPGTLDLDTQYF
TRBV5-4,NA,NA,TRBJ1-1,TGTGCCAGCAGCTGGCTGGGGGGCACTGAAGCTTTCTTT,CASSWLGGTEAFF
TRBV19,NA,NA,TRBJ1-5,TGTGCCAGTAGTGAGTACAATCAGCCCCAGCATTTT,CASSEYNQPQHF
TRBV7-9,NA,NA,TRBJ2-5,TGTGGCGGGCAAACTGAAGAGACCCAGTACTTC,CGGQTEETQYF
TRBV27,TRBD1,NA,TRBJ1-5,TGTGCCAGCAGTTTACGTTACAGGGGGAGTCAGCCCCAGCATTTT,CASSLRYRGSQPQHF
TRBV6-5,TRBD1,few,TRBJ2-7,TGTGCCAGCAGTTCCCGACAGGGGTTCGGCAACGAGCAGTACTTC,CASSSRQGFGNEQYF
TRBV6-5,NA,NA,TRBJ2-7,TGTGCCAGCAGTTACGGCCCGAAAACCTACGAGCAGTACTTC,CASSYGPKTYEQYF
TRBV3-1/TRBV3-2,TRBD2,once,TRBJ2-1,TGTGCCAGCGCCTGGGGGGGAGGGTACAATGAGCAGTTCTTC,CASAWGGGYNEQFF
TRBV5-4,NA,NA,TRBJ1-2,TGTGCCAGCAGCCCCTCGATACTGGTCTATGGCTACACCTTC,CASSPSILVYGYTF
TRBV24-1,NA,NA,TRBJ1-2,TGTGCCACCAGTGAGGGGGACTCGAGATTCGTCACCTTC,CATSEGDSRFVTF
TRBV9,NA,NA,TRBJ1-4,TGTGCCAGCAGCGCCCGGGACAATCCGAATGAAAAACTGTTTTTT,CASSARDNPNEKLFF
TRBV5-1,TRBD2,NA,TRBJ2-3,TGCGCCAGCAGCCCCTTTACTAGCGGAGATACGCAGTATTTT,CASSPFTSGDTQYF
TRBV7-2,NA,NA,TRBJ2-7,TGTGCCAGCAGCTCAGGCAGGGGCTACGAGCAGTACTTC,CASSSGRGYEQYF
TRBV18,TRBD1,NA,TRBJ1-4,TGTGCCAGCTCACCTACGGGGACAGACAATGAAAAACTGTTTTTT,CASSPTGTDNEKLFF
TRBV28,TRBD2,NA,TRBJ2-7,TGTGCCAGCAGGGGGGTAGCGGGAGCTCGCGAGCAGTACTTC,CASRGVAGAREQYF
TRBV7-3,NA,NA,TRBJ2-5,TGTGCCAGCAGTCCCACCCTGGGCAGGGAAGAGACCCAGTACTTC,CASSPTLGREETQYF
TRBV2,TRBD1,many,TRBJ2-1,TGTGCCAGCAGCCTGGGACAGGGCTCCTACAATGAGCAGTTCTTC,CASSLGQGSYNEQFF
TRBV7-9,NA,NA,TRBJ2-5,TGTGCCAGCAGCTTAGGAAGGGGCTTAGAGACCCAGTACTTC,CASSLGRGLETQYF